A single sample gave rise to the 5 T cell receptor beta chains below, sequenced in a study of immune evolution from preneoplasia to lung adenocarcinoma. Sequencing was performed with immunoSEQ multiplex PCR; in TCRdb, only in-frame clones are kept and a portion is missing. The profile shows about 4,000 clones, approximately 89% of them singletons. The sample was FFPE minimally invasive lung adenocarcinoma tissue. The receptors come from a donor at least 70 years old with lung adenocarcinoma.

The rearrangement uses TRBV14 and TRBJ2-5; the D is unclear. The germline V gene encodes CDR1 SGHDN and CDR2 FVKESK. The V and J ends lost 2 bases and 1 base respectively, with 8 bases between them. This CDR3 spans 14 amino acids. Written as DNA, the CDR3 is TGTGCCAGCAGCCAATCACTCAGCCAAGAGACCCAGTACTTC. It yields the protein CASSQSLSQETQYF.

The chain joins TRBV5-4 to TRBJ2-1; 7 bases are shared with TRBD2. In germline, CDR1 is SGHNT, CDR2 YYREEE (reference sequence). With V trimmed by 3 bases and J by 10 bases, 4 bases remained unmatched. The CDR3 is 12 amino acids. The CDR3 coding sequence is TGTGCCAGCAGCTGGGACTACAGGGAGCAGTTCTTC. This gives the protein CASSWDYREQFF.

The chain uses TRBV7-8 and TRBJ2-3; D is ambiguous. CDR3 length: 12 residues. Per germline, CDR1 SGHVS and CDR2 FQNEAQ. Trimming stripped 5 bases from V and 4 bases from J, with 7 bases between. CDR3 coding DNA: TGTGCCAGCAGCGTCACTGCAGATACGCAGTATTTT. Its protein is CASSVTADTQYF.

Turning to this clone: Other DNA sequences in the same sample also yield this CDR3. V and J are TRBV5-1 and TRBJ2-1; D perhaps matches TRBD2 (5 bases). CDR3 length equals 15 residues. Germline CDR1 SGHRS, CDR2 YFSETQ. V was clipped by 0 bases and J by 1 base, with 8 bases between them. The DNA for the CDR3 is TGCGCCAGCAGCTTGGTGCCGGGGTCCTACAATGAGCAGTTCTTC. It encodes CASSLVPGSYNEQFF.

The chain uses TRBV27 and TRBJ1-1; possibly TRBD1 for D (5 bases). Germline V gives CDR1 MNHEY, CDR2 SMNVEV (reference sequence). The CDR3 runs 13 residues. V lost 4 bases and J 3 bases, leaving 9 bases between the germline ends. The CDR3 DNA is TGTGCCAGCAGTTCGGGGGGATACACTGAAGCTTTCTTT. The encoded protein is CASSSGGYTEAFF.